This T cell receptor (beta chain) was recovered during a study of cytomegalovirus exposure and HLA in healthy donors. Study results and limitations: Testing in vitro showed three CMV-associated chains specific for CMV antigens. The study designated roughly 150 TCR beta chains cytomegalovirus-associated.

The CDR3 totals 11 residues. V was pared by 7 bases and J by 10 bases, with 8 bases of the junction left unmatched. Looked up from germline, CDR1 is DFQATT and CDR2 is SNEGSKA (reference sequence). Concerning this clone: Its antigen remains unidentified.

Primers: 60 Vbeta forward and 13 Jbeta reverse. Here immunoSEQ multiplex PCR was the method, and the copy in TCRdb shows in-frame clones only, minus some. The listing records approximately 120,000 clones. These donors, healthy bone marrow donors, were studied. This sequence joins TRBV20-1 and TRBJ1-1, with TRBD1 identical over 8 bases. The origin of this receptor is a middle-aged man in good health and CMV-seronegative. Sequenced sample: PBMCs. CDR3 residues: CSGTQGDLAFF. CDR3 in DNA: TGCAGTGGGACACAGGGGGATCTAGCTTTCTTT.